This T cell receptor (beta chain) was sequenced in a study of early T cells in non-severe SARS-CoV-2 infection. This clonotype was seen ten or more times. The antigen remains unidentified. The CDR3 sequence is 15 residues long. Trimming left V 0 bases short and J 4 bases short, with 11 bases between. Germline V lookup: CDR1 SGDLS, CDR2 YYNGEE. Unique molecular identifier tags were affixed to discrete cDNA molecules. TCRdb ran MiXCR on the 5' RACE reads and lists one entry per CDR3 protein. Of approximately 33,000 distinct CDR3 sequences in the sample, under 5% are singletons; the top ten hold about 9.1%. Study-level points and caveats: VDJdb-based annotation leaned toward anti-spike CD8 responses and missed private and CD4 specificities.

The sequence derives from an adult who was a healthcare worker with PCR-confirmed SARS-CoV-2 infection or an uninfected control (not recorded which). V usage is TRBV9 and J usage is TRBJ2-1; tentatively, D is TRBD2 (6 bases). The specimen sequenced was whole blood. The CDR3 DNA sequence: TGTGCCAGCAGCGTAGGTTCTAGCGAGTACAATGAGCAGTTCTTC. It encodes CASSVGSSEYNEQFF. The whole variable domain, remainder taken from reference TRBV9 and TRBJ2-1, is DSGVTQTPKHLITATGQRVTLRCSPRSGDLSVYWYQQSLDQGLQFLIQYYNGEERAKGNILERFSAQQFPDLHSELNLSSLELGDSALYFCASSVGSSEYNEQFFGPGTRLTVL.